These 28 T cell receptor beta chains were sequenced from one sample in a study of blood T cell repertoires in COVID-19. The assay was immunoSEQ multiplex PCR, and TCRdb's table has in-frame clones only and misses some. The table shows 410,000 or so clones, with roughly 89% occurring only once. The sequenced sample consisted of peripheral blood. All receptors derive from a woman aged 25 to 39 with active or convalescent COVID-19.

In its sample, this clone was seen a few times. The rearrangement uses TRBV4-2 and TRBJ2-3, with 10 bases aligning to TRBD2. V shed 0 bases and J 4 bases; nucleotides not matched to a gene: 4. The CDR3 runs 16 residues. The germline V gene encodes CDR1 LGHNA and CDR2 YNFKEQ. DNA for the CDR3: TGTGCCAGCAGCCAAGATCAGAGCGGGGGGGCAGATACGCAGTATTTT. This translates into CASSQDQSGGADTQYF.

This clone was counted a single time. The rearrangement joins TRBV5-1 to TRBJ2-2, with D tentatively TRBD2 (6 bases). Between the trimmed V and J ends, which lost 4 bases and 5 bases, there was a span of 15 bases. This CDR3 is built from 15 residues. Germline V lookup: CDR1 SGHRS, CDR2 YFSETQ. The CDR3 DNA reads TGCGCCAGCAGCGTAGGCGTGGGACTTACCGGGGAGCTGTTTTTT. This encodes CASSVGVGLTGELFF.

The rearrangement joins TRBV3-1 (or the pseudogene TRBV3-2) to TRBJ1-3; D may be TRBD1 (5 bases). Trimming took 3 bases from V and 4 from J, leaving 16 bases between them. The CDR3 sequence is 16 residues long. Looked up from germline, CDR1 is LGHDT and CDR2 is YNNKEL (reference sequence). In DNA, the CDR3 is TGTGCCAGCAGCCAGATCCTGGCAGGGATAGGAAACACCATATATTTT. It yields the protein CASSQILAGIGNTIYF.

The V gene is TRBV6-5, the J gene TRBJ2-1, with D possibly TRBD1 on 5 matching bases. This CDR3 contains 14 residues. Deletions cut 6 bases from V and 0 bases from J, with 9 bases between. Germline CDR1 MNHEY, CDR2 SVGAGI. CDR3 sequence (DNA): TGTGCCAGCAGCCACAGGAGCTCCTACAATGAGCAGTTCTTC. Translation gives CASSHRSSYNEQFF.

The genes are TRBV15 and TRBJ2-3; TRBD2 aligns across 10 bases. This CDR3 has 15 residues. V was pared by 3 bases and J by 5 bases, with 5 bases of the junction left unmatched. Germline lookup yields CDR1 LNHNV and CDR2 YYDKDF (reference sequence). Here the CDR3 DNA reads TGTGCCACCAGCAGGGTAGCGGGGGGCAGAGATACGCAGTATTTT. As protein: CATSRVAGGRDTQYF.

The chain carries TRBV6-5 and TRBJ1-5, with 10 positions matching TRBD1. In germline, CDR1 is MNHEY, CDR2 SVGAGI. This CDR3 has 15 residues. V dropped 10 bases and J dropped 7; count of bases not matched to a gene: 13. CDR3 amino acids: CATRIPGQGNQPQHF. The CDR3 DNA follows: TGTGCCACCCGTATCCCGGGACAGGGGAACCAGCCCCAGCATTTT.

The chain combines TRBV2 with TRBJ1-2; tentative D call: TRBD1 (5 bases). Trimming removed 4 bases from V and 2 bases from J, with 8 bases in between. The CDR3 runs to 13 residues. Germline CDR1 reads SNHLY; CDR2 reads FYNNEI. CDR3 nucleotide sequence: TGTGCCAGCAGTGGGGGGGAAAACTATGGCTACACCTTC. It yields the protein CASSGGENYGYTF.

The chain uses TRBV27 and TRBJ2-7, with 10 bases matching TRBD2. The CDR3 is 17 amino acids. Per the germline V gene, CDR1 is MNHEY and CDR2 is SMNVEV (reference sequence). With 4 bases clipped from V and 2 bases from J, the junction kept 11 bases outside the gene matches. The CDR3 sequence: CASSSTIQREGPYEQYF. The DNA for the CDR3 is TGTGCCAGCAGTTCGACTATCCAGCGGGAGGGCCCCTACGAGCAGTACTTC.

J is TRBJ1-5 and V is TRBV2, with 7 nucleotides matching TRBD1. The CDR3 extends over 15 amino acids. V lost 5 bases to trimming and J lost 6 bases; unmatched junction nucleotides: 10. The V gene's germline CDR1 is SNHLY and CDR2 FYNNEI. The CDR3 spells CASSNRGPLGQPQHF. The CDR3 DNA follows: TGTGCCAGCAGTAACAGGGGCCCCCTAGGTCAGCCCCAGCATTTT.

CDR3 region: CASSIPTAMNTEAFF. The CDR3 DNA is TGTGCCAGTAGTATCCCGACAGCTATGAACACTGAAGCTTTCTTT. V and J are TRBV19 and TRBJ1-1; TRBD1 might be the D (5 bases). CDR3 length: 15 residues. Per the germline V gene, CDR1 is LNHDA and CDR2 is SQIVND (reference sequence). The ends were cut back, 3 bases at V and 0 bases at J, with 11 bases in the middle.

The rearrangement joins TRBV12-3 or TRBV12-4 to TRBJ1-2, with D unresolved. V was trimmed by 6 bases and J by 2 bases, leaving 7 bases between them. CDR3 length equals 12 residues. CDR3: CASRRVNYGYTF. DNA of the CDR3: TGTGCCAGCAGGAGGGTGAACTATGGCTACACCTTC.

The J gene is TRBJ2-7, the V gene TRBV14; 7 nucleotides match TRBD1. Germline V gene sequence: CDR1 SGHDN, CDR2 FVKESK. Trimming took 4 bases from V and 7 from J; bases not matched to a gene: 7. CDR3 length: 13 amino acids. CDR3 residues: CASSRAGTVEQYF. In DNA form, the CDR3 reads TGTGCCAGCAGCCGAGCCGGGACAGTTGAGCAGTACTTC.

V gene TRBV29-1 combines with J gene TRBJ2-1, with 9 bases fitting TRBD1. The CDR3 spans 16 residues. V shed 1 base and J 7 bases; nucleotides not matched to a gene: 11. The germline V gene encodes CDR1 SQVTM and CDR2 ANQGSEA. The CDR3 reads CSVEGTGEPPGNEQFF. The CDR3 DNA reads TGCAGCGTTGAAGGGACAGGGGAGCCACCTGGAAATGAGCAGTTCTTC.

The chain uses TRBV27 and TRBJ2-7, with D possibly being TRBD2 (6 bases). CDR1 MNHEY and CDR2 SMNVEV come from the germline V gene (reference sequence). Trimming removed 0 bases at V and 0 bases at J, with 9 bases between. The length of the CDR3 is 15 residues. CDR3 sequence: CASSLSRGPSYEQYF. Written as DNA, the CDR3 is TGTGCCAGCAGTTTATCGCGGGGACCCTCCTACGAGCAGTACTTC.

As regards this clone: The same CDR3 can be traced to other DNA sequences in this sample. The rearrangement joins TRBV10-2 to TRBJ1-1; D remains ambiguous. Trimming shortened V by 2 bases and J by 7 bases, and 8 bases separated the two germline ends. The germline gives CDR1 WSHSY, CDR2 SAAADI. The length of the CDR3 is 12 residues. The CDR3 DNA follows: TGCGCCAGCAGTGAGGCACAGATTGAAGCTTTCTTT. Its translation is CASSEAQIEAFF.

The chain recombines TRBV5-1 with TRBJ2-2; 8 positions agree with TRBD2. The CDR3 is made up of 17 amino acids. Germline V lookup: CDR1 SGHRS, CDR2 YFSETQ. Germline trimming cut 0 bases from V and 5 bases from J; bases unmatched to any gene: 9. CDR3 residues: CASSLDPAGVHTGELFF. The CDR3 DNA is TGCGCCAGCAGCTTGGACCCAGCGGGAGTCCATACCGGGGAGCTGTTTTTT.

This chain links TRBV11-2 with TRBJ2-1; TRBD2 aligns across 9 bases. Germline V gives CDR1 SGHAT, CDR2 FQNNGV. The CDR3 runs to 18 residues. V dropped 0 bases and J dropped 6; count of bases not matched to a gene: 12. The CDR3 sequence is CASSLDRFGGGAGNEQFF. CDR3 nucleotide sequence: TGTGCCAGCAGCTTAGATCGGTTTGGCGGGGGGGCCGGCAATGAGCAGTTCTTC.

As concerns this clone: The same CDR3 also results from other DNA sequences found in this sample. J is TRBJ1-5 and V is TRBV7-9; D may be TRBD1 (6 bases). CDR1 is SEHNR and CDR2 is FQNEAQ in the germline V gene (reference sequence). V lost 1 base to trimming and J lost 3 bases, with 7 bases between them. The CDR3 contains 14 residues. DNA for the CDR3: TGTGCCAGCAGCTTAGACAGGGCCAATCAGCCCCAGCATTTT. As protein: CASSLDRANQPQHF.

The chain employs TRBV30 and TRBJ1-2, with D hard to call. Trimming pared 4 bases from V and 5 bases from J, leaving 14 bases between. The CDR3 extends over 13 amino acids. The germline CDR1 and CDR2 sequences are GTSNPN and SVGIG (reference sequence). CDR3 DNA sequence: TGTGCCTGGACCCCGGGGTTGGGGTATGGCTACACCTTC. Its translation is CAWTPGLGYGYTF.

The chain uses TRBV29-1 and TRBJ1-1; no clear D. CDR3 length: 11 amino acids. Germline V lookup: CDR1 SQVTM, CDR2 ANQGSEA. V lost 5 bases and J lost 4, with 8 bases in between. As DNA, the CDR3 is TGCAGCGTTTTCAGGCTCACTGAAGCTTTCTTT. Translation: CSVFRLTEAFF.

The J gene is TRBJ2-7, the V gene TRBV6-5, with 8 bases lining up with TRBD2. Germline-derived CDR1 and CDR2 are MNHEY and SVGAGI. V lost 0 bases to trimming and J lost 0 bases; unmatched junction nucleotides: 4. The CDR3 has 16 residues. This CDR3 is CASSYSRGRSSYEQYF. For the CDR3, the DNA is TGTGCCAGCAGTTACTCTCGCGGGAGGAGCTCCTACGAGCAGTACTTC.

The V gene is TRBV4-2, the J gene TRBJ2-2; 11 bases are shared with TRBD1. Germline CDR1 reads LGHNA; CDR2 reads YNFKEQ. The CDR3 is made up of 16 amino acids. V dropped 1 base and J dropped 4; count of bases not matched to a gene: 2. The CDR3 reads CASSQGGTGGTGELFF. The CDR3 coding sequence is TGTGCCAGCAGCCAAGGCGGGACAGGGGGCACCGGGGAGCTGTTTTTT.

This clone has a single count. V usage is TRBV6-5 and J usage is TRBJ1-2, with TRBD1 matching 8 bases. Germline V CDR1 and CDR2: MNHEY, SVGAGI. This CDR3 region has 13 residues. Unmatched junction bases numbered 3, after V lost 6 bases and J lost 3 bases. CDR3 protein: CASRQQGDYGYTF. CDR3 in DNA: TGTGCCAGCAGACAACAGGGGGACTATGGCTACACCTTC.

In nucleotides, the CDR3 is TGCGCCAGCAGTCAATCTTCCGGACAGGGGCATTCGAATTCACCCCTCCACTTT. It specifies CASSQSSGQGHSNSPLHF. This chain uses TRBV23-1 with TRBJ1-6; 9 nucleotides agree with TRBD1. TRBV23-1 carries the ORF label, with uncertain function. V shed 0 bases, J shed 7 bases, and the junction held 10 bases outside the gene matches. The CDR3 sequence is 18 residues long.

In its sample, this clone was seen once. This chain uses TRBV3-1 (or the pseudogene TRBV3-2) with TRBJ2-5; 12 bases line up with TRBD2. Trimming removed 3 bases from V and 2 bases from J; junction bases left unmatched: 10. Germline V gives CDR1 LGHDT, CDR2 YNNKEL (reference sequence). This CDR3 is 18 amino acids long. CDR3 nucleotide sequence: TGTGCCAGCAGCCACCAGCTAACCGGGACTAGCGGGCAAGAGACCCAGTACTTC. As protein: CASSHQLTGTSGQETQYF.

The genes are TRBV14 and TRBJ1-2; TRBD1 matches 8 bases. Germline CDR1 reads SGHDN; CDR2 reads FVKESK. Trimming removed 0 bases from V and 13 bases from J; junction bases left unmatched: 10. This CDR3 comprises 14 residues. The CDR3 is CASSQDLWTGFFTF. Here the CDR3 DNA reads TGTGCCAGCAGCCAAGATCTTTGGACAGGGTTTTTCACCTTC.

This chain uses TRBV27 with TRBJ1-6, with D possibly matching TRBD1 (5 bases). Trimming stripped 2 bases from V and 0 bases from J, with 8 bases between. The CDR3 covers 16 residues. Germline CDR1 reads MNHEY; CDR2 reads SMNVEV (reference sequence). In DNA form, the CDR3 reads TGTGCCAGCAGTTTAAGTAGGGGCTCCTATAATTCACCCCTCCACTTT. Translated, it gives CASSLSRGSYNSPLHF.

The chain couples TRBV4-1 to TRBJ2-1; D might be TRBD1 (5 bases). V shed 5 bases and J shed 8 bases, with 13 bases lying between them. Germline V gives CDR1 MGHRA, CDR2 YSYEKL. The CDR3 runs to 13 residues. CDR3: CASSGLTRDEQFF. CDR3 bases: TGCGCCAGCAGCGGATTAACCAGGGATGAGCAGTTCTTC.